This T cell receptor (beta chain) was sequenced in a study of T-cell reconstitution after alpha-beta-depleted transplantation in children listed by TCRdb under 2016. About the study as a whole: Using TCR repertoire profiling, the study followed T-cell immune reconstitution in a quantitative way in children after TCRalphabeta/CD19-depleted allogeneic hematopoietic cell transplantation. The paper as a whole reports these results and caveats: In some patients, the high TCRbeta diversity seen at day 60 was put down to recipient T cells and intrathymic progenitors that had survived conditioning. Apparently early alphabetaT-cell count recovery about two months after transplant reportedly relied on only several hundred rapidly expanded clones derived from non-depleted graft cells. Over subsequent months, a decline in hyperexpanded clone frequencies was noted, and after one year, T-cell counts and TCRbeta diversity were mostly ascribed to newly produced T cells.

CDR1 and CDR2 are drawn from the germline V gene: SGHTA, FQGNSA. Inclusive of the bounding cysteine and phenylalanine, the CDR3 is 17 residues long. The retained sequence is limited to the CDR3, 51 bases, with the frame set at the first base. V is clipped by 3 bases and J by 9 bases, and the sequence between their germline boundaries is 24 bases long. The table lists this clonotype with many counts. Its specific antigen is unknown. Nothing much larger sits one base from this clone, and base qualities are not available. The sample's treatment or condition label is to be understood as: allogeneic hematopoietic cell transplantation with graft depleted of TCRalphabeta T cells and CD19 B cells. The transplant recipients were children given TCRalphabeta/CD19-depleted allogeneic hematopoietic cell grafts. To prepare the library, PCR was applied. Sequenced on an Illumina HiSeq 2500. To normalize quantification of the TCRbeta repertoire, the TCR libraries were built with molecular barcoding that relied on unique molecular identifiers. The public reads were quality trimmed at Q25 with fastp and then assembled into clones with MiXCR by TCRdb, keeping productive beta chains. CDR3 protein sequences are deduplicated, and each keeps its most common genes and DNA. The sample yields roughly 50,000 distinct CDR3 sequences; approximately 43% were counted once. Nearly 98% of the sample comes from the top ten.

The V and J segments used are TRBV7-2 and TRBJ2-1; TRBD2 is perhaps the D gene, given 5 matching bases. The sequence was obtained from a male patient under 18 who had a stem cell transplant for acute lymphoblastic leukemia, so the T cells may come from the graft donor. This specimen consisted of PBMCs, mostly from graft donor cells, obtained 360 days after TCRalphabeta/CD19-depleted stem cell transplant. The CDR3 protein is CASSFGSTDRGVSEQFF. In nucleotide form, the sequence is TGTGCCAGCAGCTTCGGGTCCACGGACCGGGGAGTTTCTGAGCAGTTCTTC.